One sample yielded the 30 T cell receptor beta chains listed below, sequenced in a study of PD-1 blockade in classical Hodgkin lymphoma. Assay used: immunoSEQ multiplex PCR; TCRdb lists only in-frame clones, some missing. This table holds 80,000 to 95,000 clones, more than 80% found once. Stated time point: cycle 4 day 1 (C4D1), after 5 to 7 weeks of nivolumab. Each of the patients experienced relapse following autologous stem cell transplantation, and their brentuximab vedotin exposure differed. The source was peripheral blood mononuclear cells (PBMCs), collected before the fourth cycle of nivolumab. These receptors were taken from a human donor with classical Hodgkin lymphoma.

The gene calls are TRBV18 and TRBJ2-3, with D perhaps matching TRBD2 (6 bases). CDR3 length equals 16 residues. Looked up from germline, CDR1 is KGHSH and CDR2 is LQKENI. V gave up 2 bases and J gave up 4 bases, with 16 bases separating them. As DNA, the CDR3 is TGTGCCAGCTCACCAATTCGGCTAGCGCCCCCAGATACGCAGTATTTT. Amino acid sequence: CASSPIRLAPPDTQYF.

The chain is built from TRBV9 and TRBJ2-1, with 11 bases that match TRBD2. CDR1 and CDR2 (germline): SGDLS, YYNGEE. This CDR3 is 16 amino acids long. The J segment lost 9 bases and the V segment lost 0 bases, leaving 8 bases of the junction unmatched. The CDR3 region has the DNA TGTGCCAGCAGCGTAGTCACTAGCGGGAGAGTAGTTGAGCAGTTCTTC. Its translation is CASSVVTSGRVVEQFF.

The rearrangement uses TRBV19 and TRBJ2-5; TRBD1 aligns across 9 bases. The end of the DNA is better explained by TRBJ2-7, so the J call may be wrong. The germline gives CDR1 LNHDA, CDR2 SQIVND (reference sequence). CDR3 length equals 14 residues. CDR3 sequence (DNA): TGTGCCAGTAGTAAGACAGGGGGCTCCTACGAGCAGTACTTC. It yields the protein CASSKTGGSYEQYF.

The CDR3 region is CASSSRQTYTGELFF. CDR3 nucleotide sequence: TGTGCCAGCAGCTCCCGACAGACTTACACCGGGGAGCTGTTTTTT. The rearrangement links TRBV11-3 to TRBJ2-2; weak D call: TRBD1 (5 bases). There are 15 residues in the CDR3. V was trimmed by 4 bases and J by 3 bases, leaving 12 bases between them. The germline CDR1 and CDR2 sequences are SGHNT and YENEEA.

This chain links TRBV5-6 with TRBJ1-1; TRBD1 is a possible D gene (5 bases). The CDR3 has 16 amino acids. The V end lost 0 bases, the J end lost 4 bases, and 16 bases lay between the germline ends. Germline V gene sequence: CDR1 SGHDT, CDR2 YYEEEE. CDR3 residues: CASSLGRDMYFTEAFF. CDR3 in DNA: TGTGCCAGCAGCTTGGGCAGGGATATGTATTTCACTGAAGCTTTCTTT.

This clone is a singleton in its sample. The CDR3 sequence is CASSHPGNEQYF. The CDR3 DNA reads as TGTGCCAGCAGCCACCCAGGGAACGAGCAGTACTTC. The chain joins TRBV7-2 to TRBJ2-7; D is perhaps TRBD1 (5 bases). CDR3 length: 12 residues. V lost 5 bases and J 5 bases, leaving 10 bases between the germline ends. Looked up from germline, CDR1 is SGHTA and CDR2 is FQGNSA.

This clone has just one count. The chain is built from TRBV5-1 and TRBJ2-7; 8 bases match TRBD2. This CDR3 has 16 residues. CDR1 and CDR2 from the germline V gene are SGHRS and YFSETQ. J lost 2 bases, V lost 0 bases, and 7 bases had no gene match. The DNA of the CDR3 is TGCGCCAGCAGCTTGGGGGGACTAGGGGAGCCCTACGAGCAGTACTTC. It is translated as CASSLGGLGEPYEQYF.

The V and J genes are TRBV27 and TRBJ2-2; unclear D gene. Germline-derived CDR1 and CDR2 are MNHEY and SMNVEV (reference sequence). With 9 bases removed from V and 0 bases from J, the gap between germline ends came to 8 bases. The CDR3 sequence is 13 residues long. CDR3 nucleotide sequence: TGTGCCAGTAAACGATCGAACACCGGGGAGCTGTTTTTT. Translated: CASKRSNTGELFF.

The V gene is TRBV28, the J gene TRBJ2-4; 10 nucleotides agree with TRBD1. This CDR3 is built from 15 residues. Trimming removed 6 bases from V and 7 bases from J; junction bases left unmatched: 9. The germline V gene has CDR1 MDHEN and CDR2 SYDVKM. DNA of the CDR3: TGTGCCAGCAGAGTACCGGGACAGGGGAATAACATTCAGTACTTC. Translating it yields CASRVPGQGNNIQYF.

A few counts support this clone. The chain carries TRBV27 and TRBJ2-7; possibly TRBD2 for D (5 bases). V lost 5 bases and J lost 5, with 16 bases in between. The germline CDR1 and CDR2 sequences are MNHEY and SMNVEV (reference sequence). The CDR3 covers 14 residues. The CDR3 coding sequence is TGTGCCAGCAGTCTCGCGGAGGCCCAGAACGAGCAGTACTTC. Translated: CASSLAEAQNEQYF.

This chain links TRBV14 with TRBJ2-4; D not resolved. This CDR3 is 14 amino acids long. Germline CDR1 and CDR2: SGHDN and FVKESK. With 0 bases removed from V and 7 bases from J, the gap between germline ends came to 10 bases. The CDR3: CASSQDPSSNIQYF. DNA of the CDR3: TGTGCCAGCAGCCAAGATCCCAGCAGTAACATTCAGTACTTC.

The CDR3 region has the DNA TGTGCCAGCAGAGCCCCTTCGGACTACGAGCAGTACTTC. Its translation: CASRAPSDYEQYF. The chain has TRBV7-2 and TRBJ2-7; D remains unclear. Germline V gives CDR1 SGHTA, CDR2 FQGNSA. The CDR3 extends over 13 amino acids. Trimming pared 6 bases from V and 3 bases from J, leaving 12 bases between.

The J gene is TRBJ1-1, the V gene TRBV6-5; D unresolved. Germline CDR1 MNHEY, CDR2 SVGAGI. The CDR3 spans 14 residues. Trimming removed 6 bases at V and 2 bases at J, with 13 bases between. CDR3: CASSSSLGNTEAFF. The CDR3 region has the DNA TGTGCCAGCAGCTCTTCGCTGGGAAACACTGAAGCTTTCTTT.

This clone was seen at least ten times. The CDR3 DNA sequence: TGTGCCAGCAGTTGGGGTCAGGGGTCTAACTATGGCTACACCTTC. Translation gives CASSWGQGSNYGYTF. The chain couples TRBV6-5 to TRBJ1-2, with D possibly TRBD1 on 6 matching bases. Trimming pared 4 bases from V and 0 bases from J, leaving 12 bases between. Germline CDR1 MNHEY, CDR2 SVGAGI. This CDR3 comprises 15 residues.

V gene TRBV10-3 combines with J gene TRBJ2-1; D remains unclear. The CDR3 is 11 residues long. Germline CDR1 ENHRY, CDR2 SYGVKD. V lost 0 bases to trimming and J lost 12 bases, with 6 bases between them. The CDR3 sequence is CAISESLGQFF. The CDR3 nucleotides read TGTGCCATCAGTGAGTCCCTTGGGCAGTTCTTC.

The V call is TRBV10-3, the J call TRBJ2-1; TRBD1 matches at 8 bases. The V gene's germline CDR1 is ENHRY and CDR2 SYGVKD. V lost 7 bases, J lost 7 bases, and 3 bases stayed unmatched. CDR3 length equals 12 residues. For the CDR3, the DNA is TGTGCCATCAAGAGACAGGGGAATGAGCAGTTCTTC. Its protein product is CAIKRQGNEQFF.

The CDR3 loop reads CASSARGSGTGNEQFF. The CDR3 bases are TGTGCCAGCAGCGCTCGTGGGAGCGGGACGGGCAATGAGCAGTTCTTC. The chain carries TRBV9 and TRBJ2-1; 7 bases fit TRBD2. The V gene's germline CDR1 is SGDLS and CDR2 YYNGEE. CDR3 length: 16 amino acids. After removal of 3 bases from V and 6 bases from J, the junction contained 12 bases not matched to a gene.

J is TRBJ2-2 and V is TRBV6-5; D may be TRBD1 or TRBD2 (7 bases each). With 7 bases removed from V and 4 bases from J, the gap between germline ends came to 16 bases. Looked up from germline, CDR1 is MNHEY and CDR2 is SVGAGI. The CDR3 totals 15 residues. The CDR3 DNA sequence: TGTGCCAGCACCCCTGCAGGGGGGGCCACCGGGGAGCTGTTTTTT. This encodes CASTPAGGATGELFF.

The rearrangement joins TRBV5-1 to TRBJ2-7; 7 nucleotides match TRBD2. Per the germline V gene, CDR1 is SGHRS and CDR2 is YFSETQ. There are 14 residues in the CDR3. Trimming removed 0 bases from V and 5 bases from J; junction bases left unmatched: 5. Here the CDR3 DNA reads TGCGCCAGCAGCTTGGGGGCGGGAGTAGACGAGCAGTACTTC. As protein: CASSLGAGVDEQYF.

V usage is TRBV10-3 and J usage is TRBJ1-2; TRBD1 matches 7 bases. This CDR3 comprises 14 residues. V gave up 10 bases and J gave up 2 bases; unmatched junction bases: 10. Germline-derived CDR1 and CDR2 are ENHRY and SYGVKD. DNA of the CDR3: TGTGCCACCTCCGACAGGGCGATAAACTATGGCTACACCTTC. Translated, it gives CATSDRAINYGYTF.

V and J are TRBV7-2 and TRBJ2-2; 12 nucleotides match TRBD2. The CDR3 sequence is 16 residues long. Germline V lookup: CDR1 SGHTA, CDR2 FQGNSA. V trimming: 5 bases; J trimming: 4 bases; junction bases outside the gene matches: 5. CDR3: CASSLRTSGITGELFF. The CDR3 DNA is TGTGCCAGCAGCCTACGGACTAGCGGGATCACCGGGGAGCTGTTTTTT.

The CDR3 loop reads CASSQLGTDTDTQYF. CDR3 coding DNA: TGTGCCAGCAGTCAACTTGGGACAGACACAGATACGCAGTATTTT. The gene calls are TRBV6-5 and TRBJ2-3, with 7 positions matching TRBD1. V gave up 5 bases and J gave up 2 bases; unmatched junction bases: 7. The CDR3 is 15 residues long. Germline loops: CDR1 MNHEY, CDR2 SVGAGI.

This clone has just a few counts. V is TRBV28 and J is TRBJ1-1; D is unclear. V lost 3 bases, J lost 1 base, and 9 bases lay in between. CDR1 is MDHEN and CDR2 is SYDVKM in the germline V gene. CDR3 length: 14 amino acids. For the CDR3, the DNA is TGTGCCAGCAGTTTCCCGACAAGGAACACTGAAGCTTTCTTT. It encodes CASSFPTRNTEAFF.

As for this clone: The sample has other DNA sequences that encode this CDR3 too. This chain links TRBV5-6 with TRBJ2-7, with TRBD2 matching 10 bases. Losses at the gene ends were 5 bases for V and 2 bases for J; bases not matched to a gene: 7. The germline gives CDR1 SGHDT, CDR2 YYEEEE. This CDR3 is built from 15 residues. For the CDR3, the DNA is TGTGCCAGCAGTCGGACTAGCGGAGGGCCCTACGAGCAGTACTTC. Encoded protein: CASSRTSGGPYEQYF.

The chain recombines TRBV11-2 with TRBJ2-1, with TRBD1 matching over 10 bases. Germline trimming cut 6 bases from V and 8 bases from J; bases unmatched to any gene: 7. The CDR3 extends over 14 amino acids. Germline V gene data show CDR1 as SGHAT and CDR2 as FQNNGV. CDR3 residues: CASRFDRGRDEQFF. CDR3 bases: TGTGCCAGCAGGTTCGACAGGGGGCGGGATGAGCAGTTCTTC.

About this clone: This specimen includes other DNA sequences encoding the same CDR3. The gene calls are TRBV29-1 and TRBJ1-2, with 8 bases identical to TRBD1. V lost 7 bases and J lost 4; bases outside the gene matches: 14. The CDR3 sequence is 15 residues long. CDR1 is SQVTM, CDR2 ANQGSEA, per germline. The DNA for the CDR3 is TGCAGCGCCAGGGACCCCGGGACAGGCAGCTATGGCTACACCTTC. It specifies CSARDPGTGSYGYTF.

This clone was seen only a few times. The genes are TRBV19 and TRBJ1-5; 9 nucleotides line up with TRBD1. Trimming removed 8 bases from V and 0 bases from J; junction bases left unmatched: 5. Germline V gene sequence: CDR1 LNHDA, CDR2 SQIVND (reference sequence). The CDR3 runs to 15 residues. This chain's CDR3 is CASGGQGTSNQPQHF. DNA for the CDR3: TGTGCCAGTGGAGGACAGGGGACTAGCAATCAGCCCCAGCATTTT.

The chain employs TRBV10-3 and TRBJ2-5; no definite D call. V was shortened by 5 bases and J by 5 bases, with 15 bases between the two germline ends. This CDR3 is 14 amino acids long. Germline V gene data show CDR1 as ENHRY and CDR2 as SYGVKD. CDR3 nucleotides: TGTGCCATCAGTCAAGTCTGGATAAAGGAGACCCAGTACTTC. It translates to CAISQVWIKETQYF.

As regards this clone: Other DNA sequences in the same sample also yield this CDR3. CDR3 sequence reads: CASSLTQGGNQPQHF. The CDR3 DNA reads TGTGCCAGCAGCTTAACACAGGGGGGCAATCAGCCCCAGCATTTT. The chain has TRBV7-3 and TRBJ1-5; 8 bases match TRBD1. Germline values: CDR1 SGHTA, CDR2 FQGTGA. The CDR3 sequence is 15 residues long. V was pared by 0 bases and J by 2 bases, with 0 bases of the junction left unmatched. Complete variable domain (other parts from reference TRBV7-3 and TRBJ1-5): GAGVSQTPSNKVTEKGKYVELRCDPISGHTALYWYRQSLGQGPEFLIYFQGTGAADDSGLPNDRFFAVRPEGSVSTLKIQRTERGDSAVYLCASSLTQGGNQPQHFGDGTRLSIL.

The V call is TRBV18, the J call TRBJ2-3; 9 nucleotides line up with TRBD2. The CDR3 runs to 16 residues. V shed 1 base, J shed 5 bases, and the junction held 7 bases outside the gene matches. Germline values: CDR1 KGHSH, CDR2 LQKENI. The CDR3 protein is CASSPLVAGVLDTQYF. DNA for the CDR3: TGTGCCAGCTCACCACTAGTAGCGGGAGTGCTAGATACGCAGTATTTT.